The 11 T cell receptor beta chains below all came from one sample that was sequenced in a study of CD8 T cells in ankylosing spondylitis. These receptors lack a known antigen. TCRdb reprocessed the 5' RACE reads with MiXCR, giving one entry per CDR3 protein. The sample has around 490,000 distinct CDR3 sequences; 5.3% are singletons. Study observations and caveats: The study identified a TCR beta motif of seven or eight highly homologous variants that appeared characteristic of ankylosing spondylitis blood.

Material: blood, either unsorted or a sorted T cell fraction (not recorded which). The receptors derive from a male donor with ankylosing spondylitis.

Ten or more counts support this clonotype. V and J are TRBV4-3 and TRBJ1-6, with D unclear. Germline loops: CDR1 LGHNA, CDR2 YSLEER. The CDR3 is 16 residues long. V was trimmed by 1 base and J by 2 bases, leaving 9 bases between them. The CDR3 loop is CASSQAVLPYNSPLHF. The CDR3 nucleotides read TGCGCCAGCAGCCAAGCGGTACTGCCCTATAATTCACCCCTCCACTTT.

This clonotype turned up a few times. The chain has TRBV7-9 and TRBJ2-1; 9 bases are a match to TRBD2. Germline V gives CDR1 SEHNR, CDR2 FQNEAQ (reference sequence). CDR3 size: 15 residues. V trimming: 5 bases; J trimming: 8 bases; junction bases outside the gene matches: 10. The CDR3, as DNA: TGTGCCAGCAGCGTTGGGGCTAGCGGGATGGATGAGCAGTTCTTC. Protein sequence: CASSVGASGMDEQFF. Full variable domain (remainder filled in from reference TRBV7-9 and TRBJ2-1): DTGVSQNPRHKITKRGQNVTFRCDPISEHNRLYWYRQTLGQGPEFLTYFQNEAQLEKSRLLSDRFSAERPKGSFSTLEIQRTEQGDSAMYLCASSVGASGMDEQFFGPGTRLTVL.

This clonotype was seen at least ten times. The rearrangement links TRBV20-1 to TRBJ2-3; D is unclear. The CDR3 has 12 amino acids. The V end lost 4 bases, the J end lost 4 bases, and 9 bases lay between the germline ends. CDR1 is DFQATT, CDR2 SNEGSKA, per germline (reference sequence). Here the CDR3 DNA reads TGCAGTGCTACCGGGTCATCAGATACGCAGTATTTT. Translating gives CSATGSSDTQYF.

This clonotype was counted at least ten times. The rearrangement uses TRBV20-1 and TRBJ1-1; D is unclear. Between the trimmed V and J ends, which lost 2 bases and 4 bases, there was a span of 14 bases. The CDR3 consists of 14 residues. Germline CDR1 and CDR2: DFQATT and SNEGSKA (reference sequence). CDR3 region: CSARLLLGGTEAFF. The CDR3 coding sequence is TGCAGTGCTAGACTATTACTAGGAGGCACTGAAGCTTTCTTT.

This clonotype came up many times. The chain uses TRBV4-3 and TRBJ2-3; TRBD1 matches 9 bases. The CDR3 totals 15 residues. CDR1 is LGHNA and CDR2 is YSLEER in the germline V gene. V trimming: 5 bases; J trimming: 5 bases; junction bases outside the gene matches: 8. CDR3 coding DNA: TGCGCCAGCAGCTCTGCGGGACAGGGATTAGATACGCAGTATTTT. This codes for CASSSAGQGLDTQYF.

This clonotype was counted at least ten times. The rearrangement links TRBV10-2 to TRBJ1-1; 7 bases map to TRBD1. Per germline, CDR1 WSHSY and CDR2 SAAADI. This CDR3 contains 17 residues. The trim removed 8 bases at V and 0 bases at J, leaving 15 bases unmatched. In DNA, the CDR3 is TGCGCCAGCGCGTCCGCAGGGGGAGGATCCTTGAACACTGAAGCTTTCTTT. This translates into CASASAGGGSLNTEAFF.

This clonotype was seen ten or more times. The V and J genes are TRBV7-2 and TRBJ2-1; 9 nucleotides align to TRBD1. The CDR3 covers 12 residues. Germline V gene data show CDR1 as SGHTA and CDR2 as FQGNSA. Unmatched junction bases numbered 8, after V lost 5 bases and J lost 15 bases. CDR3 nucleotides: TGTGCCAGCAGCCAGGACAGGGGACAACGGTTCTTC. Protein sequence: CASSQDRGQRFF.

This clonotype was counted ten times or more. The rearrangement links TRBV15 to TRBJ2-2; D might be TRBD1 or TRBD2, each matching 5 bases. Trimming removed 0 bases at V and 5 bases at J, with 7 bases between. Germline CDR1 LNHNV, CDR2 YYDKDF (reference sequence). The CDR3 totals 14 residues. CDR3 sequence: CATSRDWGTGELFF. CDR3 nucleotide sequence: TGTGCCACCAGCAGAGATTGGGGGACCGGGGAGCTGTTTTTT.

This clonotype was seen many times. The J gene is TRBJ2-2, the V gene TRBV12-3 or TRBV12-4; D uncertain. CDR3 length equals 11 residues. The V gene lost 5 bases and the J gene lost 6 bases, with 4 bases spanning the gap. The CDR3 DNA sequence: TGTGCCAGCAGTGAACCCGGGGAGCTGTTTTTT. Translating it yields CASSEPGELFF.

This clonotype occurred many times. The chain employs TRBV20-1 and TRBJ2-1; TRBD1 is a possible D gene (6 bases). The germline V gene has CDR1 DFQATT and CDR2 SNEGSKA (reference sequence). The CDR3 is 13 amino acids. V dropped 8 bases and J dropped 1 base, with 12 bases sitting between them. The CDR3 loop is CSLGTPSYNEQFF. The CDR3 DNA sequence: TGCAGTCTCGGGACACCTTCCTACAATGAGCAGTTCTTC.

This clonotype was observed at least ten times. The chain recombines TRBV28 with TRBJ2-7, with 7 bases fitting TRBD1. CDR3 size: 14 residues. Per the germline V gene, CDR1 is MDHEN and CDR2 is SYDVKM. The junction had 6 bases not matched to a gene; V was cut back by 4 bases and J by 3 bases. In DNA, the CDR3 is TGTGCCAGCAGTTCCCTTGCAGGGGGCTACGAGCAGTACTTC. Its translation: CASSSLAGGYEQYF. The whole variable domain, filled in from reference TRBV28 and TRBJ2-7, reads DVKVTQSSRYLVKRTGEKVFLECVQDMDHENMFWYRQDPGLGLRLIYFSYDVKMKEKGDIPEGYSVSREKKERFSLILESASTNQTSMYLCASSSLAGGYEQYFGPGTRLTVT.